The clone carrying this T cell receptor beta chain has only a few counts. Each CDR3 protein is one row after TCRdb ran MiXCR on the 5' RACE reads. The data hold under 110,000 distinct CDR3 sequences, with approximately 13% observed a single time. Between the trimmed V and J ends, which lost 5 bases and 3 bases, there was a span of 8 bases. Germline V CDR1 and CDR2: MDHEN, SYDVKM. There are 12 residues in the CDR3. This record comes from a study of T-cell memory formation after mild COVID-19. Study-wide context: TCR clusters largely stayed donor specific.

Source material: PBMCs or a T cell subset sorted from them (not recorded which). This chain uses TRBV28 with TRBJ2-7; D may be TRBD1 (5 bases). This clonotype was sampled from an adult woman who had mild COVID-19 (a few samples of this study predate the infection). Cell type and time point are not known. The CDR3 region has the DNA TGTGCCAGCAGTGACAGCTTCTACGAGCAGTACTTC. It codes for CASSDSFYEQYF.